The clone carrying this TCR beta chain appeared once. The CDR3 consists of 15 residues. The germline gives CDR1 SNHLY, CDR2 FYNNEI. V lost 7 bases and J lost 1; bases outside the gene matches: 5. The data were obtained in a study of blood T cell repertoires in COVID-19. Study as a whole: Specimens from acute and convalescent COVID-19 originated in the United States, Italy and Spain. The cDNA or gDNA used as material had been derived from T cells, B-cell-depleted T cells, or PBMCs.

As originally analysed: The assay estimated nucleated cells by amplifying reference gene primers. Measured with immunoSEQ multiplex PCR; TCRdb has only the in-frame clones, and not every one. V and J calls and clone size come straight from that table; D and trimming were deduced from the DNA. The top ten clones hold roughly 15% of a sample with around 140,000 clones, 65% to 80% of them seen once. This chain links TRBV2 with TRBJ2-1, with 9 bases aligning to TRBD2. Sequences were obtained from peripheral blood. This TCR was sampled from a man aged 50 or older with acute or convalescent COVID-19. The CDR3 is CASNLAGTSYNEQFF. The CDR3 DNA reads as TGTGCCAGCAACCTAGCGGGGACTTCCTACAATGAGCAGTTCTTC.